Below are 7 T cell receptor beta chains sequenced from a single sample in a study of OX40 agonist ivuxolimab in advanced cancers. Generated by immunoSEQ multiplex PCR, the TCRdb table keeps only in-frame clones and is missing some. The sample includes around 140,000 clones, about nine tenths of them seen just once. The sample in question was CD4+ or CD8+ T cells sorted from blood, obtained in a trial of the OX40 agonist ivuxolimab. The receptors were sampled from an adult with an advanced solid tumor such as melanoma, head and neck, liver or kidney cancer.

V usage is TRBV7-3 and J usage is TRBJ2-4, with D tentatively TRBD1 or TRBD2 (6 bases each). From germline, CDR1 is SGHTA and CDR2 FQGTGA. The CDR3 has 15 amino acids. Trimming stripped 5 bases from V and 3 bases from J, with 14 bases between. The CDR3 nucleotides read TGTGCCAGCAGCCCGAAGGGGGGAATCAAAAACATTCAGTACTTC. Residues: CASSPKGGIKNIQYF.

This clone was observed a handful of times. The J gene is TRBJ1-5, the V gene TRBV6-1; D not certain. There are 13 residues in the CDR3. V was pared by 1 base and J by 8 bases, with 9 bases between. In germline, CDR1 is MNHNS, CDR2 SASEGT. In DNA, the CDR3 is TGTGCCAGCAGTGAAGGCCCCCGGGAGCCCCAGCATTTT. Translation: CASSEGPREPQHF.

The chain employs TRBV28 and TRBJ1-5, with 7 positions matching TRBD1. The CDR3 is 13 residues long. Germline CDR1 MDHEN, CDR2 SYDVKM. V was clipped by 6 bases and J by 7 bases; unmatched bases: 6. The CDR3, as DNA: TGTGCCAGCAGCCCTACGGACAGGCAGCCCCAGCATTTT. It translates to CASSPTDRQPQHF.

This chain joins TRBV27 and TRBJ2-2; 14 bases fit TRBD2. The germline V gene has CDR1 MNHEY and CDR2 SMNVEV (reference sequence). This CDR3 has 16 residues. V was clipped by 2 bases and J by 6 bases; unmatched bases: 2. The CDR3 here is CASSLMGLAGAGELFF. The CDR3 DNA follows: TGTGCCAGCAGTTTAATGGGACTAGCGGGAGCCGGGGAGCTGTTTTTT.

This clone was seen only once. This rearrangement joins TRBV7-2 to TRBJ2-7, with 9 bases lining up with TRBD1. From germline, CDR1 is SGHTA and CDR2 FQGNSA. The CDR3 runs to 16 residues. V trimming: 5 bases; J trimming: 3 bases; junction bases outside the gene matches: 11. The CDR3 DNA is TGTGCCAGCAGCCCACGCGCCGGGACAGGGAGCTACGAGCAGTACTTC. This gives the protein CASSPRAGTGSYEQYF.

This clone occurred once. The V and J genes are TRBV28 and TRBJ2-3; the match to TRBD2 covers 11 bases. This CDR3 has 16 residues. Germline loops: CDR1 MDHEN, CDR2 SYDVKM. V lost 4 bases to trimming and J lost 3 bases; unmatched junction nucleotides: 6. The CDR3 sequence is CASSSGVAGGTDTQYF. The CDR3 DNA reads as TGTGCCAGCAGTTCCGGGGTAGCGGGAGGGACAGATACGCAGTATTTT.

The chain recombines TRBV5-8 with TRBJ2-7; unclear D gene. The length of the CDR3 is 14 residues. The germline V gene has CDR1 SGHTS and CDR2 YDEGEE. V dropped 0 bases and J dropped 3 bases, with 10 bases sitting between them. Here the CDR3 reads CASSLGEKVYEQYF. CDR3 nucleotides: TGTGCCAGCAGCTTGGGTGAGAAGGTCTACGAGCAGTACTTC.